A selection of T cell receptor beta chains follows, all from one sample in a study of identical twins. Via MiXCR, TCRdb re-called the 5' RACE reads, giving one row per CDR3 protein. The sample comprises 200,000 or so distinct CDR3 sequences, 6% to 9% of which are singletons, and about 2% rests with the top ten. The same data also contributed to another study, on yellow fever vaccine responses in identical twins.

Sequenced material: memory (CD45RO+) T cells sorted from blood. All receptors derive from a woman aged 18-29 years in good health. The CDR3 runs from the conserved cysteine through the conserved F or W. A D gene is named only where the DNA matches it firmly. The size entry is marked missing in some rows and otherwise reads once, few, many or a size class.

d_call	v_call	j_call	clone_size	cdr3_nt	cdr3_aa
TRBD2	TRBV11-2	TRBJ2-1	many	TGTGCCAGCAGCCTGCAAGTGACTAGCGGGAAAAAGGATGAGCAGTTCTTC	CASSLQVTSGKKDEQFF
TRBD1	TRBV5-1	TRBJ1-1	many	TGCGCCAGCAGCTTTCGACAGGGGGAGGGCACTGAAGCTTTCTTT	CASSFRQGEGTEAFF
TRBD2	TRBV12-3/TRBV12-4	TRBJ2-5	many	TGTGCCAGCAGTCTCAACAACTTGGGACTAGCGGGGGGGCACCAGTACTTC	CASSLNNLGLAGGHQYF
-	TRBV5-1	TRBJ1-1	few	TGCGCCAGCGCCATCGGAGGGAACACTGAAGCTTTCTTT	CASAIGGNTEAFF
TRBD2	TRBV10-3	TRBJ2-7	many	TGTGCCATCAGTGAGTCGACGCGACTAGCGGGAGAGACCCACGAGCAGTACTTC	CAISESTRLAGETHEQYF
TRBD2	TRBV9	TRBJ2-3	few	TGTGCCAGCAGCGTCCGTGACGGGGGGGTTACGCAGTATTTT	CASSVRDGGVTQYF
-	TRBV7-9	TRBJ1-5	few	TGTGCCAGCAGCTTAGAATCGCAGGGGTTCAATCAGCCCCAGCATTTT	CASSLESQGFNQPQHF
-	TRBV7-2	TRBJ1-6	few	TGTGCCAGCAGCTTAGAAGGTGCTTATAATTCACCCCTCCACTTT	CASSLEGAYNSPLHF
TRBD2	TRBV7-2	TRBJ2-3	-	TGTGCCAGCAGCATAGCGGGAGCTAGCACAGATACGCAGTATTTT	CASSIAGASTDTQYF
-	TRBV20-1	TRBJ2-5	-	TGCAGTGCTAATCTCCAGACCCAAGAGACCCAGTACTTC	CSANLQTQETQYF
-	TRBV10-3	TRBJ1-2	-	TGTGCCATCAGTGGCCCGGGCAGCTATGGCTACACCTTC	CAISGPGSYGYTF
-	TRBV20-1	TRBJ2-2	few	TGCAGTACTGAAGGGAGTCAATCCGGGGAGCTGTTTTTT	CSTEGSQSGELFF
TRBD2	TRBV7-6	TRBJ2-3	-	TGTGCCAGCAGCTTGACTGGCGGGGGGTTTCCAGATACGCAGTATTTT	CASSLTGGGFPDTQYF
TRBD1	TRBV20-1	TRBJ2-2	many	TGCAGTGCCACCGGGACAGGGGGGGCCGGGGAGCTGTTTTTT	CSATGTGGAGELFF
-	TRBV5-6	TRBJ1-4	-	TGTGCCAGCAGCCCATCCCGGGCCGGAGGGGAAAAACTGTTTTTT	CASSPSRAGGEKLFF
TRBD1	TRBV15	TRBJ2-5	many	TGTGCCACCAGCAGTGACAGGGTAGAGACCCAGTACTTC	CATSSDRVETQYF
TRBD2	TRBV5-5	TRBJ2-2	-	TGTGCCAGCAGCTTGGTTAGCGGGGACGCCACCGGGGAGCTGTTTTTT	CASSLVSGDATGELFF
TRBD2	TRBV5-1	TRBJ2-1	many	TGCGCCAGCAGCGTTAGCGGGGGGGCCCACAATGAGCAGTTCTTC	CASSVSGGAHNEQFF
TRBD2	TRBV27	TRBJ2-7	-	TGTGCCAGCAGTTCCCGGACTAGCGGGAACCCCTACGAGCAGTACTTC	CASSSRTSGNPYEQYF
-	TRBV7-2	TRBJ2-5	-	TGTGCCAGCAGCACCAGGGGCGGGCCCCAAGAGACCCAGTACTTC	CASSTRGGPQETQYF
-	TRBV12-3/TRBV12-4	TRBJ2-1	-	TGTGCCAGCAGTTTAGAGTGGGGGGTTGAGCAGTTCTTC	CASSLEWGVEQFF
-	TRBV4-1	TRBJ1-4	many	TGCGCCAGCAGCCAAGATCCTAGGTCGGCGGGGGATGAAAAACTGTTTTTT	CASSQDPRSAGDEKLFF
TRBD1	TRBV12-5	TRBJ2-2	-	TGTGCTAGTGGTTCCTCGGGACAGATGAACACCGGGGAGCTGTTTTTT	CASGSSGQMNTGELFF
TRBD1	TRBV3-1	TRBJ2-2	many	TGTGCCAGCAGCCTCCCGGGACAGGCGAACACCGGGGAGCTGTTTTTT	CASSLPGQANTGELFF
-	TRBV6-6	TRBJ2-7	-	TGTGCCAGCAGCCGCACTTGGCGCGACGAGCAGTACTTC	CASSRTWRDEQYF
TRBD1	TRBV28	TRBJ2-7	-	TGTGCCAGCATCAACGGACAGGGCACCTCCTACGAGCAGTACTTC	CASINGQGTSYEQYF
-	TRBV10-3	TRBJ2-1	-	TGTGCCATCAGTGTTGAGGGGGATGAGCAGTTCTTC	CAISVEGDEQFF
TRBD1	TRBV20-1	TRBJ2-1	many	TGCAGTGCTACAGTGCTCCGGGACAGGGGGGATGAGCAGTTCTTC	CSATVLRDRGDEQFF
-	TRBV12-3/TRBV12-4	TRBJ1-5	-	TGTGCCAGCAGTTTTATTTCCGGGACACCTAATCAGCCCCAGCATTTT	CASSFISGTPNQPQHF
TRBD1	TRBV19	TRBJ1-5	-	TGTGCCAGTAGTACAGGGGGAGGTCGCAATCAGCCCCAGCATTTT	CASSTGGGRNQPQHF
-	TRBV20-1	TRBJ2-7	-	TGCAGTGCTAGGCGGATATCGCCGTACGAGCAGTACTTC	CSARRISPYEQYF
-	TRBV18	TRBJ2-3	many	TGTGCCAGCAGCCCAGCAGATACGCAGTATTTT	CASSPADTQYF
-	TRBV28	TRBJ2-7	many	TGTGCCAGCAGCGCCCTGAGGGCAGGGGATACCTACGAGCAGTACTTC	CASSALRAGDTYEQYF
TRBD2	TRBV28	TRBJ2-1	-	TGTGCCAGCACTAGCGGGGGGGTCTCTTTCAATGAGCAGTTCTTC	CASTSGGVSFNEQFF